The rows below give T cell receptor beta chains drawn from one sample of a study of graft-versus-host responses after intestinal transplantation. Data came from immunoSEQ multiplex PCR; TCRdb stores just in-frame clones and leaves some out. The sample contains about 88,000 clones, approximately 90% of which appear only once. No antigens are known for them. The sample here was unstimulated CD4+ T cells sorted from spleen or lymph node cells, taken before transplant. The receptors derive from a human donor who was the organ donor for an intestinal transplant. CDR3s include the opening cysteine and the closing phenylalanine or tryptophan. Fields, in order: D gene, CDR3 length, V gene, clone size, J gene, CDR3 DNA, CDR3 protein. The D gene is left open where the match is weak. For some rows the clone size is stated as once, few or many, or as a class when expanded; others skip it.

TRBD1	14	TRBV30	.	TRBJ1-6	TGTGCCTGGAGCGCGTGGACAGGGACTCCACCCCTCCACTTT	CAWSAWTGTPPLHF
.	14	TRBV5-5	.	TRBJ1-1	TGTGCCAGCAGCCTGGGACAAATGAACACTGAAGCTTTCTTT	CASSLGQMNTEAFF
TRBD1	14	TRBV11-3	.	TRBJ1-1	TGTGCCAGCAGCTCACACGGACAGGGCACTGAAGCTTTCTTT	CASSSHGQGTEAFF
TRBD1	15	TRBV30	.	TRBJ2-7	TGTGCCTGGAGTGTACCCGGGACAGTGACCTACGAGCAGTACTTC	CAWSVPGTVTYEQYF
TRBD1	13	TRBV10-3	.	TRBJ1-6	TGTGCCGTCGCCAGGGGGCCTAATTCACCCCTCCACTTT	CAVARGPNSPLHF
.	13	TRBV2	.	TRBJ1-6	TGTGCCAGCAAACAGGGTACCTATTCACCCCTCCACTTT	CASKQGTYSPLHF
.	20	TRBV21-1	.	TRBJ2-7	TGTGCCAGCAGCAGAAGTACCATAGCGGGAGGAGGTAATATATCCTACGAGCAGTACTTC	CASSRSTIAGGGNISYEQYF
.	13	TRBV29-1	.	TRBJ1-3	TGCAGCGTTGAAAGGGGATCTGGAAACACCATATATTTT	CSVERGSGNTIYF
.	14	TRBV6-5	.	TRBJ1-1	TGTGCCAGCAGGCGCGAGGGCAGGGGCACTGAAGCTTTCTTT	CASRREGRGTEAFF
TRBD2	11	TRBV7-9	.	TRBJ2-7	TGTGCCAGCAGCCCCCGGGACTACTCTTTTTTC	CASSPRDYSFF
.	14	TRBV7-9	.	TRBJ1-2	TGTGCCAGCAGCTTTGACGGACAAAACTATGGCTACACCTTC	CASSFDGQNYGYTF
.	15	TRBV28	once	TRBJ1-5	TGTGCCAGCAGATCGGACAGTTATAGCAATCAGCCCCAGCATTTT	CASRSDSYSNQPQHF
TRBD1	19	TRBV14	.	TRBJ1-3	TGTGCCAGCAGCCCAAGACACCGGGACAGGGGATCGGTAGGAAACACCATATATTTT	CASSPRHRDRGSVGNTIYF
.	12	TRBV30	few	TRBJ1-6	TGTGCCTGGACAGGTTATAATTCACCCCTCCACTTT	CAWTGYNSPLHF
.	15	TRBV5-1	.	TRBJ2-7	TGCGCCAGCAGCCCGCGTGGGGGCCCGATCTACGAGCAGTACTTC	CASSPRGGPIYEQYF
TRBD2	19	TRBV9	.	TRBJ2-3	TGTGCCAGCAGCGTAGAGGCGGGGGGGATTGTTTGGAACACAGATACGCAGTATTTT	CASSVEAGGIVWNTDTQYF
.	13	TRBV7-9	.	TRBJ2-5	TGTGCCAGCAGCTTAGCAGGGGGAGAGACCCAGTACTTC	CASSLAGGETQYF
TRBD2	15	TRBV6-1	.	TRBJ2-7	TGTGCCAGCACTCCAGGGACTAGCGGGGCATACGAGCAGTACTTC	CASTPGTSGAYEQYF
TRBD1	14	TRBV12-5	.	TRBJ1-5	TGTGCTAGTGGTTCCACAGGGGGAAATCAGCCCCAGCATTTT	CASGSTGGNQPQHF
.	12	TRBV7-9	.	TRBJ1-1	TGTGCCAGCAGCTTCTGGGCCCGCGAAGCTTTCTTT	CASSFWAREAFF
TRBD1	14	TRBV7-6	.	TRBJ1-2	TGTGCCAGCGCCCCGGGACAGCGAAACTATGGCTACACCTTC	CASAPGQRNYGYTF
TRBD1	13	TRBV6-5	few	TRBJ1-2	TGTGCCGCTTCCGGACAGGATAGCTATGGCTACACCTTC	CAASGQDSYGYTF
.	16	TRBV6-5	.	TRBJ2-7	TGTGCCAGCAGTTACTCGAGTGGGCTCGGCACCTACGAGCAGTACTTC	CASSYSSGLGTYEQYF
.	15	TRBV15	.	TRBJ2-2	TGTGCCACCAAGGAGGGTCCGGGGGACACCGGGGAGCTGTTTTTT	CATKEGPGDTGELFF
.	15	TRBV28	.	TRBJ2-7	TGTGCCAGCATGAGCGGTAGGCGGAAGACCTACGAGCAGTACTTC	CASMSGRRKTYEQYF
.	12	TRBV10-1	.	TRBJ1-1	TGCGCCAGCAGTGACACAGACACTGAAGCTTTCTTT	CASSDTDTEAFF
.	15	TRBV11-2	.	TRBJ2-1	TGTGCCAGCAGCTTTTCGGGAGCCCCCTACAATGAGCAGTTCTTC	CASSFSGAPYNEQFF
TRBD1	13	TRBV18	.	TRBJ1-2	TGTGCCAGCTCGGTAGACAGGGTCTATGGCTACACCTTC	CASSVDRVYGYTF
.	12	TRBV28	.	TRBJ1-2	TGTGCCAGCAGCCGTAACAGGGATGGCTACACCTTC	CASSRNRDGYTF
TRBD1	14	TRBV10-3	.	TRBJ2-3	TGTGCCATCAGTGCCGGGACAGGGACAGATACGCAGTATTTT	CAISAGTGTDTQYF
TRBD1	16	TRBV4-2	.	TRBJ1-2	TGTGCCAGCAGCCATGCTATGGACAGGGGGCTCTATGGCTACACCTTC	CASSHAMDRGLYGYTF
.	15	TRBV5-1	.	TRBJ2-5	TGCGCCAGCAGCTTGAATGCGGGGGCCCAAGAGACCCAGTACTTC	CASSLNAGAQETQYF
.	16	TRBV15	once	TRBJ2-1	TGTGCCACCAGCAGAGATCCCCAGATCCCCTACAATGAGCAGTTCTTC	CATSRDPQIPYNEQFF
.	16	TRBV7-6	.	TRBJ1-3	TGTGCCAGCAGCTTAGTATCGCCTACGGCTGGAAACACCATATATTTT	CASSLVSPTAGNTIYF
.	16	TRBV21-1	.	TRBJ1-2	TGTGCCAGCAGCCCAAGACCGGGACAGGGGGACTATGGCTACACCTTC	CASSPRPGQGDYGYTF
TRBD2	15	TRBV6-1	once	TRBJ2-1	TGTGCCAGCATCCAGGGACTAGCGGGCTACAATGAGCAGTTCTTC	CASIQGLAGYNEQFF
.	13	TRBV6-5	.	TRBJ2-3	TGTGCCAGCAGTAGGACTATAACAGATACGCAGTATTTT	CASSRTITDTQYF
TRBD2	15	TRBV7-3	.	TRBJ2-1	TGTGCCAGCAGCTTTTCATCGGGGGGGACGTATGAGCAGTTCTTC	CASSFSSGGTYEQFF
TRBD1	16	TRBV9	.	TRBJ1-3	TGTGCCAGCAGCGTTACCGGGACAGGCCCTGGAAACACCATATATTTT	CASSVTGTGPGNTIYF
.	14	TRBV2	.	TRBJ2-7	TGTGCCAGCAGTGTCGGGGGGCTGTCCTACGAGCAGTACTTC	CASSVGGLSYEQYF
TRBD2	15	TRBV7-9	.	TRBJ2-5	TGTGCCAGCAGCTTAACTAGCGGGGGTCAAGAGACCCAGTACTTC	CASSLTSGGQETQYF
TRBD1	15	TRBV7-9	.	TRBJ2-1	TGTGCCAGCAGCTTTAGGACAGGGTCCTACAATGAGCAGTTCTTC	CASSFRTGSYNEQFF
TRBD1	15	TRBV5-1	.	TRBJ2-7	TGCGCCAGCAGATCACCGGGACAGGGGTGGGACGAGCAGTACTTC	CASRSPGQGWDEQYF
.	14	TRBV7-9	.	TRBJ1-3	TGTGCCAGCGGATGGACTGAATCTGGAAACACCATATATTTT	CASGWTESGNTIYF
TRBD2	18	TRBV27	.	TRBJ2-5	TGTGCCAGCAGTTTAGGTCTGGGACTAGCGGGTTACCAAGAGACCCAGTACTTC	CASSLGLGLAGYQETQYF